The clone carrying this T cell receptor beta chain was seen repeatedly, ten times or more. Antigen specificity is unknown. The V and J ends lost 7 bases and 6 bases, in that order; junction bases with no gene match: 11. The CDR3 is 14 amino acids. Per germline, CDR1 SGHRS and CDR2 YFSETQ. 5'RACE with 10-nucleotide random UMIs generated the cDNA. TCRdb reprocessed the 5' RACE reads via MiXCR and lists one record per CDR3 protein. The sample records approximately 87,000 distinct CDR3 sequences, 11% to 15% being singletons. The entry originates in a study of neurological immune-mediated disorders. Whole-study results and caveats: Patients with HTLV-1-associated myelopathy showed the most TCR clonal expansion. Those with multiple sclerosis showed the least, falling below healthy controls.

This sequence was found in a woman in her fifties or sixties in good health. Sequences were obtained from PBMCs. The J gene is TRBJ2-5, the V gene TRBV5-1; TRBD2 aligns across 8 bases. CDR3 loop: CASEIGLAVKTQYF. CDR3 DNA: TGCGCCAGCGAAATCGGACTAGCAGTCAAGACCCAGTACTTC.